The clone carrying this T cell receptor beta chain was picked up many times. Its antigen is unknown. With 2 bases clipped from V and 4 bases from J, the junction kept 5 bases outside the gene matches. CDR1 and CDR2 from the germline V gene are LGHNA and YNFKEQ. The CDR3 loop spans 15 amino acids. This entry comes from a study of response to subunit inactivated influenza vaccine. Findings and caveats of the study: The authors suggested that every seasonal influenza vaccination recruits few new T cells.

One entry per CDR3 protein results from TCRdb running MiXCR on the RT-PCR reads. Of hundreds of thousands of distinct CDR3 sequences listed, 7.6% are singletons. The sequence was collected from a man between 50 and 69 years old who received an inactivated influenza vaccine. The V and J genes are TRBV4-2 and TRBJ2-7, with TRBD1 matching 10 bases. The sample was PBMCs from blood, taken roughly 24 months after vaccination. CDR3 amino acids: CASSQPGQGIYEQYF. The CDR3 DNA follows: TGTGCCAGCAGCCAACCGGGACAGGGGATATACGAGCAGTACTTC.